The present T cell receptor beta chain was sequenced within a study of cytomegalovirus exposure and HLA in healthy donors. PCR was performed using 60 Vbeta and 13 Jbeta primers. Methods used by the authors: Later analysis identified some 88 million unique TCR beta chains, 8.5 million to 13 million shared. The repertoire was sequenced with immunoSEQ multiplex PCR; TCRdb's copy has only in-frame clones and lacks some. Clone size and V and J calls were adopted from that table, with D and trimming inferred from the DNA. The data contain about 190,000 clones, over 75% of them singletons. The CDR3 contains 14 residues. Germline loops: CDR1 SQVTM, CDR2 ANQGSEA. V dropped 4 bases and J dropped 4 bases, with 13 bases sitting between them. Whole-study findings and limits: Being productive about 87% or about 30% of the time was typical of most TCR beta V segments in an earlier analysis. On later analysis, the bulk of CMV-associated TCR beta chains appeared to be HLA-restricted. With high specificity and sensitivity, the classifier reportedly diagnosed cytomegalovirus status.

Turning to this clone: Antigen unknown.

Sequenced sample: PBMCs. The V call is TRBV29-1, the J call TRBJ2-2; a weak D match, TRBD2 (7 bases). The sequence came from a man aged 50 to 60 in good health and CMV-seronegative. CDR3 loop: CSVAGGLITGELFF. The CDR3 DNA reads TGCAGCGTTGCGGGGGGCCTAATCACCGGGGAGCTGTTTTTT.